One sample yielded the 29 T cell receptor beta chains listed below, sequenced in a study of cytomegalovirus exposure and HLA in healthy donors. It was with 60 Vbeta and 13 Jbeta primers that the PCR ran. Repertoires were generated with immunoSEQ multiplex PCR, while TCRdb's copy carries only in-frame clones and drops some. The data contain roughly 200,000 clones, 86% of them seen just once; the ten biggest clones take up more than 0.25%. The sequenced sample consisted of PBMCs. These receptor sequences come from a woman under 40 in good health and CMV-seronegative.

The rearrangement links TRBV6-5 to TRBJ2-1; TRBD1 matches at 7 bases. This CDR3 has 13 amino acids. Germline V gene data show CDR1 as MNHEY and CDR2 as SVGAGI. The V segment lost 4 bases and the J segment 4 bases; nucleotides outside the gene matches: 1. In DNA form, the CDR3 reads TGTGCCAGCAGTTCCAGGGGGTACAATGAGCAGTTCTTC. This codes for CASSSRGYNEQFF.

This CDR3 reads CASSLDQANEQFF. CDR3 bases: TGTGCCAGCAGCTTAGACCAGGCAAATGAGCAGTTCTTC. This chain joins TRBV11-1 and TRBJ2-1; D gene uncertain. This CDR3 has 13 residues. Germline assignment: CDR1 SGHAT and CDR2 FQDESV (reference sequence). Trimming shortened V by 1 base and J by 7 bases, and 8 bases separated the two germline ends.

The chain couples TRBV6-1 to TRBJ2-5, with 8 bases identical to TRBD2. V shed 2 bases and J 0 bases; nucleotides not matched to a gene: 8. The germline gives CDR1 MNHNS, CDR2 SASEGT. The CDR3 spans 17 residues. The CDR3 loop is CASSEFGSGVNQETQYF. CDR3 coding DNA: TGTGCCAGCAGTGAATTCGGTAGCGGGGTGAACCAAGAGACCCAGTACTTC.

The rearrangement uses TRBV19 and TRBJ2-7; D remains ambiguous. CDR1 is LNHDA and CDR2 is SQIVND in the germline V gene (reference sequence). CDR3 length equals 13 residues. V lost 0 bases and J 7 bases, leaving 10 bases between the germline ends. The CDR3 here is CASSIDGSTEQYF. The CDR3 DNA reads TGTGCCAGTAGTATAGATGGTTCGACAGAGCAGTACTTC.

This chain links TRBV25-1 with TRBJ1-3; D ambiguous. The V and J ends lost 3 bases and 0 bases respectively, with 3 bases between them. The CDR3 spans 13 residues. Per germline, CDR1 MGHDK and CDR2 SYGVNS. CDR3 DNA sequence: TGTGCCAGCAGTGACTACTCTGGAAACACCATATATTTT. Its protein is CASSDYSGNTIYF.

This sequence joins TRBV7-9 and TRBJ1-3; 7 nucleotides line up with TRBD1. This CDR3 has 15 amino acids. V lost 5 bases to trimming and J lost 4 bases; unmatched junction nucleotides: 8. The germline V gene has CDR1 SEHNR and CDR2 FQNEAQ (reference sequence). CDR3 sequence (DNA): TGTGCCAGCAGCAGTCGACAGGGCCGGGGAAACACCATATATTTT. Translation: CASSSRQGRGNTIYF. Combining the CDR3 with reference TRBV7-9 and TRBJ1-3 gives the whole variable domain DTGVSQNPRHKITKRGQNVTFRCDPISEHNRLYWYRQTLGQGPEFLTYFQNEAQLEKSRLLSDRFSAERPKGSFSTLEIQRTEQGDSAMYLCASSSRQGRGNTIYFGEGSWLTVV.

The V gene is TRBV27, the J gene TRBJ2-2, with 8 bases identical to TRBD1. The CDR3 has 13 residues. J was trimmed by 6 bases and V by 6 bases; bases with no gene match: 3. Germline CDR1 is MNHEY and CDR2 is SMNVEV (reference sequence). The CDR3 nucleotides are TGTGCCAGCAGCTTACAGGGGGCCGGGGAGCTGTTTTTT. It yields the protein CASSLQGAGELFF.

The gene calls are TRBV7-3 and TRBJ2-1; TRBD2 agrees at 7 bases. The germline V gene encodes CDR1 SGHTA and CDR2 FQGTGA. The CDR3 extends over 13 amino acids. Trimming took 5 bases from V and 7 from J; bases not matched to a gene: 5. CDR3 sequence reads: CASSAPAGNEQFF. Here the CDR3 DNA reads TGTGCCAGCAGCGCCCCAGCGGGGAATGAGCAGTTCTTC.

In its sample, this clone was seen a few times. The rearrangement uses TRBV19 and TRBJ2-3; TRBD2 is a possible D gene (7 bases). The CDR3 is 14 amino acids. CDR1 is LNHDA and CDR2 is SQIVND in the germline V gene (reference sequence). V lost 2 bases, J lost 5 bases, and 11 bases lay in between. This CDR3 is CASSIIGGGDTQYF. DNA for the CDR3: TGTGCCAGTAGTATAATAGGGGGGGGAGATACGCAGTATTTT.

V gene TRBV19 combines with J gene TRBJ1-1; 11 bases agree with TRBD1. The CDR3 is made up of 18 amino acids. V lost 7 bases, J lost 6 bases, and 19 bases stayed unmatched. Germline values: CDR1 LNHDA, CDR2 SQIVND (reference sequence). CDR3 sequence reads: CASIYRSGEGQGAAEAFF. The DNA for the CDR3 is TGTGCCAGTATTTATAGGTCAGGTGAAGGACAGGGGGCGGCTGAAGCTTTCTTT.

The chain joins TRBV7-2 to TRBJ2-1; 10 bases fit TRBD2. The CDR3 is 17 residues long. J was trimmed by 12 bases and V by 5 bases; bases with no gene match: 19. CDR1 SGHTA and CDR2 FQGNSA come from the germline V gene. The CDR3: CASSQGGLATPTMMQFF. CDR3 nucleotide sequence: TGTGCCAGCAGCCAGGGGGGACTAGCGACACCAACAATGATGCAGTTCTTC.

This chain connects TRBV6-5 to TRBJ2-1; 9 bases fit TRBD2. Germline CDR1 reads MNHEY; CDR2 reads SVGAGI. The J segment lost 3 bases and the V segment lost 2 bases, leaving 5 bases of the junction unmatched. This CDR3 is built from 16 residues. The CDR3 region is CASSYAPSGNYNEQFF. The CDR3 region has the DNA TGTGCCAGCAGTTACGCTCCTAGCGGGAACTACAATGAGCAGTTCTTC.

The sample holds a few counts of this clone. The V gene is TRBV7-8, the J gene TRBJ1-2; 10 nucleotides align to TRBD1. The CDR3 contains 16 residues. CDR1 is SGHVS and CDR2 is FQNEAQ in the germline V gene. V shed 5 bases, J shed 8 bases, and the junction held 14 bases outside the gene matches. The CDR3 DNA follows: TGTGCCAGCAGCCCAAGGGACAGGGGAGGTCTGCGGGGCTACACCTTC. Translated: CASSPRDRGGLRGYTF. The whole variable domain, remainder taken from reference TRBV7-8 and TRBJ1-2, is GAGVSQSPRYKVAKRGQDVALRCDPISGHVSLFWYQQALGQGPEFLTYFQNEAQLDKSGLPSDRFFAERPEGSVSTLKIQRTQQEDSAVYLCASSPRDRGGLRGYTFGSGTRLTVV.

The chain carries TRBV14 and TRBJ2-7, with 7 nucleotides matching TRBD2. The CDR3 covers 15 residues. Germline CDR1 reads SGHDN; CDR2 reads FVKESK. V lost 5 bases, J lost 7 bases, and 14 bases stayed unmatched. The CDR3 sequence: CASSITGFPGGEQYF. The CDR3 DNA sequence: TGTGCCAGCAGCATAACAGGCTTTCCCGGGGGGGAGCAGTACTTC.

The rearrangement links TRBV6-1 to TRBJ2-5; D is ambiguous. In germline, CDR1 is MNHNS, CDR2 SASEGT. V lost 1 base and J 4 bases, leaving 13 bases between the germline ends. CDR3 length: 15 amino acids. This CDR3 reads CASSEGYSGRETQYF. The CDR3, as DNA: TGTGCCAGCAGTGAAGGTTACTCCGGTCGAGAGACCCAGTACTTC.

The chain's CDR3 is CASSPPGGPYEQYF. DNA for the CDR3: TGTGCCAGCTCACCACCGGGAGGACCTTACGAGCAGTACTTC. The V gene is TRBV18, the J gene TRBJ2-7, with D possibly TRBD2 on 6 matching bases. This CDR3 is built from 14 residues. Trimming shortened V by 0 bases and J by 4 bases, and 10 bases separated the two germline ends. The germline V gene encodes CDR1 KGHSH and CDR2 LQKENI.

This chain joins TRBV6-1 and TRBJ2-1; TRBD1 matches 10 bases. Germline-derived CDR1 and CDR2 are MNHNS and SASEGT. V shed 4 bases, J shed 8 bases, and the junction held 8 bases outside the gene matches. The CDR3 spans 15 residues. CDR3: CASSGDRGHGDEQFF. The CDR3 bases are TGTGCCAGCAGTGGGGACAGGGGCCATGGGGATGAGCAGTTCTTC.

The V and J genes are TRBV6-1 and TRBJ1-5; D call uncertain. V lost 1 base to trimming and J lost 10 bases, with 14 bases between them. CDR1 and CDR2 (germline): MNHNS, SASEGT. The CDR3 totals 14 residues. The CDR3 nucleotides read TGTGCCAGCAGTGAAGGGTGGGGAGGAGAACCCCAGCATTTT. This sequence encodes CASSEGWGGEPQHF.

In DNA, the CDR3 is TGTGCCACCTCCCGTTCCGGGTTCTCCTACGAGCAGTACTTC. This sequence encodes CATSRSGFSYEQYF. This chain joins TRBV2 and TRBJ2-7, with D unresolved. V lost 10 bases to trimming and J lost 0 bases, with 16 bases between them. Germline assignment: CDR1 SNHLY and CDR2 FYNNEI. The CDR3 sequence is 14 residues long.

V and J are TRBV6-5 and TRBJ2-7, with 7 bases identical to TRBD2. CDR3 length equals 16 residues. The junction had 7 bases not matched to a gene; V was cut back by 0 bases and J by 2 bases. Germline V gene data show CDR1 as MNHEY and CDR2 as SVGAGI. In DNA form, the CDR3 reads TGTGCCAGCAGTTACTCGATAGGCGGGAGAACCTACGAGCAGTACTTC. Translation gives CASSYSIGGRTYEQYF.

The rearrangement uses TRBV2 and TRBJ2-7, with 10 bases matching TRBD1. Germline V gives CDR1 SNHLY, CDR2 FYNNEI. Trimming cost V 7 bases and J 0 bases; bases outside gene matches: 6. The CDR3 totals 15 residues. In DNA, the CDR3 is TGTGCCAGCATTCCGGGACAGGGGATCTCCTACGAGCAGTACTTC. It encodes CASIPGQGISYEQYF.

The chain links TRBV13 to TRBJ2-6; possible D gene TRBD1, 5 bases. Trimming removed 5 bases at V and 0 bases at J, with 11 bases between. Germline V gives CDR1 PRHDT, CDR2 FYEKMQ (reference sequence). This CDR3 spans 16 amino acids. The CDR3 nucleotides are TGTGCCAGCAGCCCCTGGGGCGCCTCTGGGGCCAACGTCCTGACTTTC. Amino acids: CASSPWGASGANVLTF.

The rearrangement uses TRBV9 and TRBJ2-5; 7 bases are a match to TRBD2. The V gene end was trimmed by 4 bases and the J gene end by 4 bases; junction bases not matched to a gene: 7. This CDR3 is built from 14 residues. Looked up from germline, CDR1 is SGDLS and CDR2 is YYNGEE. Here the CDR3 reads CASSTRGGRETQYF. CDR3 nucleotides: TGTGCCAGCAGCACCCGTGGCGGGAGAGAGACCCAGTACTTC.

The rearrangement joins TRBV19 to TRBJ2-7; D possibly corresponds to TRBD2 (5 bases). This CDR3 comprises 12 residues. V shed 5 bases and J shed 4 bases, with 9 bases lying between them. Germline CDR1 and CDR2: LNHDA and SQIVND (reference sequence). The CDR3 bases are TGTGCCAGTAGTTCCGGGGTTTACGAGCAGTACTTC. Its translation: CASSSGVYEQYF.

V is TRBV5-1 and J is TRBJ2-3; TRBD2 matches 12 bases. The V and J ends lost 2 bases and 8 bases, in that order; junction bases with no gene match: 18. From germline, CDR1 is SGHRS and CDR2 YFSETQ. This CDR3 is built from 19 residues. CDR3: CASSFLNTPSGGAEATQYF. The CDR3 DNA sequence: TGCGCCAGCAGCTTTCTTAACACACCTAGCGGGGGGGCCGAAGCTACGCAGTATTTT.

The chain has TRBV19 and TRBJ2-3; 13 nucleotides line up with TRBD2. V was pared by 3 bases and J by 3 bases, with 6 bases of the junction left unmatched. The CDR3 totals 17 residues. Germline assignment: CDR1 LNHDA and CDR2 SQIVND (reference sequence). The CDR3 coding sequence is TGTGCCAGTAGTATTGGACTAGCGGGAGTTGGGACAGATACGCAGTATTTT. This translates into CASSIGLAGVGTDTQYF. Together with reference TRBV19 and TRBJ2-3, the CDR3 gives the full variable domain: DGGITQSPKYLFRKEGQNVTLSCEQNLNHDAMYWYRQDPGQGLRLIYYSQIVNDFQKGDIAEGYSVSREKKESFPLTVTSAQKNPTAFYLCASSIGLAGVGTDTQYFGPGTRLTVL.

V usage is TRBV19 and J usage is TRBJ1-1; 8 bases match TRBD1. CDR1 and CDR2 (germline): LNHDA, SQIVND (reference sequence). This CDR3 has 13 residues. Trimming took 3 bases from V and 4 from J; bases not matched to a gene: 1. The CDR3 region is CASSIDRGTEAFF. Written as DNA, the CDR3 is TGTGCCAGTAGTATCGACAGGGGCACTGAAGCTTTCTTT.

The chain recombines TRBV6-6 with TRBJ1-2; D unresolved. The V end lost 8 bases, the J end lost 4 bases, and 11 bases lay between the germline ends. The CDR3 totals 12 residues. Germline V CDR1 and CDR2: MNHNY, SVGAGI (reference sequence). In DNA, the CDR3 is TGTGCCAGCTACGAGGGCTTCTATGGCTACACCTTC. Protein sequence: CASYEGFYGYTF.

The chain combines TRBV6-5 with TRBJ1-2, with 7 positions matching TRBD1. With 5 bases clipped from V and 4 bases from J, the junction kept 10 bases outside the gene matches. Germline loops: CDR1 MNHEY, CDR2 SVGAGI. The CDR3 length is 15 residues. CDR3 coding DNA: TGTGCCAGCAGTCCCACTGGGACAGCAATCTATGGCTACACCTTC. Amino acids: CASSPTGTAIYGYTF.